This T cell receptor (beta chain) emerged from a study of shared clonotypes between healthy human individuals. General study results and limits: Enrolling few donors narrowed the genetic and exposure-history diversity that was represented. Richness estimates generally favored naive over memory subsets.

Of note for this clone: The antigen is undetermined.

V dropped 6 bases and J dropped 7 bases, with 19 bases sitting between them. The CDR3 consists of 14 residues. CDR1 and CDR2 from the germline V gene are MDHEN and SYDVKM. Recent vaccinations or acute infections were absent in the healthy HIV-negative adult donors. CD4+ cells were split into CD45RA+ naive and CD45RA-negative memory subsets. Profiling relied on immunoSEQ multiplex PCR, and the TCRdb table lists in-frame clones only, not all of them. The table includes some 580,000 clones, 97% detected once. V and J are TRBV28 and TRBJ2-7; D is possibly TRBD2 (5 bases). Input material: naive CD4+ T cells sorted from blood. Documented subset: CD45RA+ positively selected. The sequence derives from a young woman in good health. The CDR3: CASRSGSSRREQYF. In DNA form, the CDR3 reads TGTGCCAGCAGATCCGGGTCCTCGAGGAGGGAGCAGTACTTC.